Shown below are 23 T cell receptor beta chains from a single sample sequenced in a study of T-cell reconstitution after alpha-beta-depleted transplantation in children. It was with unique molecular identifiers that the TCRbeta library was prepared. TCRdb reanalysed the PCR reads using MiXCR and keeps one entry per CDR3 protein. The table has around 500,000 distinct CDR3 sequences, under 15% seen once; the top ten hold around 6.1%. Sequenced material: PBMCs from the stem cell graft donor, taken from the stem cell graft. These TCRs come from a human donor who donated a stem cell graft to a child with combined immunodeficiency.

The chain couples TRBV20-1 to TRBJ2-4, with unresolved D. V was pared by 2 bases and J by 5 bases, with 13 bases between. CDR1 is DFQATT and CDR2 is SNEGSKA in the germline V gene (reference sequence). CDR3 size: 14 residues. The CDR3 coding sequence is TGCAGTGCTAGACGGCTTATTGGGGAAAACATTCAGTACTTC. Its protein is CSARRLIGENIQYF.

The V gene is TRBV21-1, the J gene TRBJ2-6; the table's TRBD1 call for D was not verified on the DNA. TRBV21-1 is a pseudogene locus. The CDR3 is 15 residues long. The CDR3 DNA reads TGTGCCAGCAAAGGGGAAGGATCTGGGGCCAACGTCCTGACTTTC. Translated, it gives CASKGEGSGANVLTF.

The chain joins TRBV10-3 to TRBJ2-7, with D possibly being TRBD2 (6 bases). CDR1 and CDR2 (germline): ENHRY, SYGVKD. The CDR3 has 13 residues. Trimming cost V 7 bases and J 0 bases, with 10 bases left between them. For the CDR3, the DNA is TGTGCCATCACCCCCGGGAGCTCCTACGAGCAGTACTTC. It specifies CAITPGSSYEQYF.

Ten or more counts support this clonotype. The chain combines TRBV7-2 with TRBJ2-1, with 7 bases lining up with TRBD2. The CDR3 extends over 16 amino acids. The trim removed 2 bases at V and 2 bases at J, leaving 6 bases unmatched. Germline lookup yields CDR1 SGHTA and CDR2 FQGNSA. CDR3 nucleotide sequence: TGTGCCAGCAGCTTACTAGCGGTTCTAACCTACAATGAGCAGTTCTTC. This gives the protein CASSLLAVLTYNEQFF.

This clonotype was seen many times. The chain uses TRBV6-5 and TRBJ1-3; D perhaps matches TRBD1 (5 bases). The CDR3 runs 15 residues. The germline V gene encodes CDR1 MNHEY and CDR2 SVGAGI. The V and J ends lost 0 bases and 4 bases respectively, with 10 bases between them. CDR3 loop: CASSYSGVSGNTIYF. In DNA, the CDR3 is TGTGCCAGCAGTTACTCGGGGGTGAGCGGAAACACCATATATTTT.

This clonotype was seen many times. The V gene is TRBV24-1, the J gene TRBJ2-1; no clear D gene. The CDR3 totals 14 residues. The ends were cut back, 2 bases at V and 14 bases at J, with 18 bases in the middle. From germline, CDR1 is KGHDR and CDR2 SFDVKD. The CDR3 region has the DNA TGTGCCACCAGTGATTCTTACTCCCCCAGACTTGAGTTCTTC. Amino acid sequence: CATSDSYSPRLEFF.

This clonotype came up a few times. The chain couples TRBV6-2 or TRBV6-3 to TRBJ1-2; 7 nucleotides line up with TRBD1. Germline CDR1 MNHEY, CDR2 SVGEGT. This CDR3 region has 15 residues. Unmatched junction bases numbered 7, after V lost 2 bases and J lost 4 bases. In nucleotides, the CDR3 is TGTGCCAGCAGTTACGACGACAGGGTCGCCTATGGCTACACCTTC. Residues: CASSYDDRVAYGYTF.

The J gene is TRBJ2-7, the V gene TRBV7-2, with 8 bases aligning to TRBD1. CDR1 SGHTA and CDR2 FQGNSA come from the germline V gene. CDR3 size: 15 residues. With 7 bases clipped from V and 3 bases from J, the junction kept 11 bases outside the gene matches. The CDR3 DNA reads TGTGCCAGCAACCCCGATCCAGGACAGGGCTACGAGCAGTACTTC. This translates into CASNPDPGQGYEQYF.

The V and J genes are TRBV29-1 and TRBJ2-3; 8 nucleotides match TRBD1. Germline CDR1 is SQVTM and CDR2 is ANQGSEA. The CDR3 loop spans 13 amino acids. The V gene end was trimmed by 3 bases and the J gene end by 6 bases; junction bases not matched to a gene: 5. In nucleotides, the CDR3 is TGCAGCGTTGAGACAGGGGTTCGGGATACGCAGTATTTT. As protein: CSVETGVRDTQYF.

This clonotype was seen a handful of times. V and J are TRBV12-5 and TRBJ2-5; D is possibly TRBD2 (5 bases). This CDR3 is 14 amino acids long. The germline V gene has CDR1 LGHNT and CDR2 FRNRAP. Trimming left V 3 bases short and J 12 bases short, with 20 bases between. The CDR3 here is CASGFSAGPREKYF. In DNA form, the CDR3 reads TGTGCTAGTGGTTTTTCCGCCGGCCCACGGGAAAAGTACTTC. Using reference TRBV12-5 and TRBJ2-5 for the parts outside the CDR3, the full variable domain is DARVTQTPRHKVTEMGQEVTMRCQPILGHNTVFWYRQTMMQGLELLAYFRNRAPLDDSGMPKDRFSAEMPDATLATLKIQPSEPRDSAVYFCASGFSAGPREKYFGPGTRLLVL.

This clonotype has ten or more counts. The chain has TRBV29-1 and TRBJ2-3, with TRBD1 as a possible D gene (5 bases). V shed 2 bases and J shed 3 bases, with 6 bases lying between them. The CDR3 consists of 12 residues. Germline V gene lookup returns CDR1 SQVTM and CDR2 ANQGSEA. The CDR3 protein is CSVEKGTDTQYF. The CDR3 coding sequence is TGCAGCGTTGAAAAGGGGACAGATACGCAGTATTTT.

This clonotype was counted a single time. The chain couples TRBV6-2 or TRBV6-3 to TRBJ2-7; D may be TRBD2 (5 bases). Germline CDR1 reads MNHEY; CDR2 reads SVGEGT. CDR3 length: 15 amino acids. V lost 1 base and J lost 3, with 13 bases in between. As DNA, the CDR3 is TGTGCCAGCAGTTACTTAGATCCCGGGAACTACGAGCAGTACTTC. This encodes CASSYLDPGNYEQYF.

J is TRBJ1-1 and V is TRBV6-5; 11 bases fit TRBD1. The V segment lost 0 bases and the J segment 12 bases; nucleotides outside the gene matches: 6. CDR1 is MNHEY, CDR2 SVGAGI, per germline. The CDR3 spans 14 residues. The CDR3 coding sequence is TGTGCCAGCAGTTACTCGAGGACAGGGGGCGGGTCTTTCTTT. Translated, it gives CASSYSRTGGGSFF.

CDR3 residues: CAIQFSRDRGLDEQFF. CDR3 in DNA: TGTGCCATCCAGTTTTCTCGGGACAGGGGGCTCGATGAGCAGTTCTTC. The chain links TRBV10-3 to TRBJ2-1; 12 bases are a match to TRBD1. V dropped 8 bases and J dropped 8; count of bases not matched to a gene: 13. Germline CDR1 and CDR2: ENHRY and SYGVKD. The CDR3 has 16 amino acids.

The sample holds many counts of this clonotype. This rearrangement joins TRBV15 to TRBJ2-7; TRBD2 matches at 9 bases. The germline V gene encodes CDR1 LNHNV and CDR2 YYDKDF (reference sequence). V shed 3 bases, J shed 0 bases, and the junction held 9 bases outside the gene matches. The CDR3 length is 17 residues. The CDR3 protein is CATSRGLAGGSSYEQYF. CDR3 nucleotides: TGTGCCACCAGCAGGGGACTAGCAGGGGGGAGCTCCTACGAGCAGTACTTC. Complete variable domain (other parts from reference TRBV15 and TRBJ2-7): DAMVIQNPRYQVTQFGKPVTLSCSQTLNHNVMYWYQQKSSQAPKLLFHYYDKDFNNEADTPDNFQSRRPNTSFCFLDIRSPGLGDTAMYLCATSRGLAGGSSYEQYFGPGTRLTVT.

This clonotype was counted a few times. This sequence joins TRBV4-3 and TRBJ2-1; 8 positions match TRBD1. V was pared by 1 base and J by 8 bases, with 10 bases of the junction left unmatched. The germline V gene encodes CDR1 LGHNA and CDR2 YSLEER. The CDR3 loop spans 16 amino acids. In nucleotides, the CDR3 is TGCGCCAGCAGCCAAGGCTTTAGGACAGGGATCGATGAGCAGTTCTTC. Amino acid sequence: CASSQGFRTGIDEQFF.

The chain carries TRBV20-1 and TRBJ1-1; D remains ambiguous. CDR3 size: 13 residues. The V gene lost 1 base and the J gene lost 4 bases, with 10 bases spanning the gap. Germline V gene sequence: CDR1 DFQATT, CDR2 SNEGSKA (reference sequence). Written as DNA, the CDR3 is TGCAGTGCTAGAGCCACACCGGGCACTGAAGCTTTCTTT. It translates to CSARATPGTEAFF.

The gene calls are TRBV19 and TRBJ2-5; tentatively, D is TRBD1 (6 bases). The CDR3 runs 10 residues. Germline V gives CDR1 LNHDA, CDR2 SQIVND (reference sequence). The V end lost 10 bases, the J end lost 3 bases, and 6 bases lay between the germline ends. CDR3 in amino acids: CATGEETQYF. As DNA, the CDR3 is TGTGCCACAGGGGAAGAGACCCAGTACTTC. The full variable domain, completed using reference TRBV19 and TRBJ2-5, is DGGITQSPKYLFRKEGQNVTLSCEQNLNHDAMYWYRQDPGQGLRLIYYSQIVNDFQKGDIAEGYSVSREKKESFPLTVTSAQKNPTAFYLCATGEETQYFGPGTRLLVL.

V gene TRBV24-1 combines with J gene TRBJ2-5; possibly TRBD1 or TRBD2 for D (5 bases each). Trimming took off 5 bases at V and 1 base at J, with 7 bases between the two ends. The length of the CDR3 is 13 residues. CDR1 and CDR2 (germline): KGHDR, SFDVKD. CDR3 region: CATSVGAQETQYF. CDR3 nucleotides: TGTGCCACCAGTGTCGGGGCCCAAGAGACCCAGTACTTC.

The chain is built from TRBV20-1 and TRBJ2-5; TRBD2 matches 9 bases. The CDR3 has 14 amino acids. Germline V gene sequence: CDR1 DFQATT, CDR2 SNEGSKA (reference sequence). The V and J ends lost 4 bases and 4 bases, in that order; junction bases with no gene match: 7. The CDR3 DNA follows: TGCAGTGCTATGGGGCGGGGGGGCCTAGAGACCCAGTACTTC. Translation: CSAMGRGGLETQYF.

This clonotype was counted ten times or more. The J gene is TRBJ1-5, the V gene TRBV7-9; no clear D. Germline values: CDR1 SEHNR, CDR2 FQNEAQ (reference sequence). Trimming removed 5 bases from V and 4 bases from J, with 12 bases in between. This CDR3 comprises 14 residues. The CDR3 is CASSQFQVNQPQHF. CDR3 DNA: TGTGCCAGCAGCCAATTCCAGGTGAATCAGCCCCAGCATTTT.

In its sample, this clonotype was seen a few times. This chain joins TRBV6-1 and TRBJ2-1; D perhaps matches TRBD1 (6 bases). V lost 0 bases to trimming and J lost 7 bases, with 16 bases between them. Germline V CDR1 and CDR2: MNHNS, SASEGT. The CDR3 has 16 residues. The CDR3 sequence is CASSEARGTGSNEQFF. DNA for the CDR3: TGTGCCAGCAGTGAAGCTCGGGGAACAGGGTCGAATGAGCAGTTCTTC.

The rearrangement joins TRBV16 to TRBJ2-7; 9 bases align to TRBD1. CDR3 length equals 16 residues. The V and J ends lost 1 base and 3 bases, in that order; junction bases with no gene match: 7. Looked up from germline, CDR1 is KGHSY and CDR2 is FQNENV. The CDR3 loop reads CASSQYGTGFYYEQYF. The DNA of the CDR3 is TGTGCCAGCAGCCAATACGGGACAGGGTTTTACTACGAGCAGTACTTC. Supplemented by reference TRBV16 and TRBJ2-7, the full variable domain reads GEEVAQTPKHLVRGEGQKAKLYCAPIKGHSYVFWYQQVLKNEFKFLISFQNENVFDETGMPKERFSAKCLPNSPCSLEIQATKLEDSAVYFCASSQYGTGFYYEQYFGPGTRLTVT.